These 12 T cell receptor beta chains were all obtained from the same sample, sequenced in a study of cytomegalovirus exposure and HLA in healthy donors. PCR was performed using 60 Vbeta and 13 Jbeta primers. Clones were read by immunoSEQ multiplex PCR, and TCRdb kept only the in-frame ones, dropping some. The sample lists some 130,000 clones, around 84% occurring once. The sample comprised PBMCs. These receptors all stem from a man aged 50-59 years in good health and CMV-seronegative.

V usage is TRBV6-1 and J usage is TRBJ2-7; TRBD1 matches at 10 bases. Per the germline V gene, CDR1 is MNHNS and CDR2 is SASEGT. The CDR3 is made up of 14 amino acids. V lost 7 bases to trimming and J lost 2 bases; unmatched junction nucleotides: 5. The CDR3 DNA is TGTGCCAGCACTGTGGGGACAGGGGCCTACGAGCAGTACTTC. Protein product: CASTVGTGAYEQYF.

V is TRBV19 and J is TRBJ1-5; possible D gene TRBD1, 5 bases. CDR3 length: 13 residues. V gave up 4 bases and J gave up 4 bases, with 8 bases separating them. The V gene's germline CDR1 is LNHDA and CDR2 SQIVND (reference sequence). In nucleotides, the CDR3 is TGTGCCAGTAGTACAGGGTGGAATCAGCCCCAGCATTTT. Translation: CASSTGWNQPQHF.

This clone is a singleton in its sample. The chain combines TRBV5-1 with TRBJ1-2, with TRBD1 as a possible D gene (6 bases). CDR1 and CDR2 (germline): SGHRS, YFSETQ. The CDR3 sequence is 16 residues long. V was trimmed by 4 bases and J by 5 bases, leaving 21 bases between them. In DNA form, the CDR3 reads TGCGCCAGCAGCCCCCTCGGGGGAGGGGGATTGTATGGCTACACCTTC. Its protein product is CASSPLGGGGLYGYTF.

The rearrangement uses TRBV5-1 and TRBJ1-2, with a possible D match to TRBD1 (5 bases). CDR1 is SGHRS and CDR2 is YFSETQ in the germline V gene. V was cut by 2 bases and J by 5 bases, with 19 bases left in between. CDR3 size: 16 residues. Here the CDR3 DNA reads TGCGCCAGCAGCTTCGTAGGGGCCGGAGATATTTATGGCTACACCTTC. As protein: CASSFVGAGDIYGYTF.

The chain's CDR3 is CAHRGLYNEQFF. The CDR3 nucleotides read TGTGCCCACAGGGGGCTCTACAATGAGCAGTTCTTC. The V call is TRBV30, the J call TRBJ2-1; 9 nucleotides line up with TRBD1. The CDR3 consists of 12 residues. Germline trimming cut 8 bases from V and 3 bases from J; bases unmatched to any gene: 2. Germline V lookup: CDR1 GTSNPN, CDR2 SVGIG (reference sequence).

The chain couples TRBV7-9 to TRBJ2-5; no clear D. Trimming removed 3 bases from V and 0 bases from J, with 14 bases in between. Germline CDR1 reads SEHNR; CDR2 reads FQNEAQ (reference sequence). The length of the CDR3 is 16 residues. As DNA, the CDR3 is TGTGCCAGCAGCTTGGGCCTCCACCCTTACCAAGAGACCCAGTACTTC. Translation gives CASSLGLHPYQETQYF.

V and J are TRBV7-9 and TRBJ1-2; 9 bases map to TRBD1. Germline assignment: CDR1 SEHNR and CDR2 FQNEAQ (reference sequence). The CDR3 loop spans 14 amino acids. V was clipped by 5 bases and J by 5 bases; unmatched bases: 6. In DNA form, the CDR3 reads TGTGCCAGCAGCAATCGGGACAGGGTGTATGGCTACACCTTC. It codes for CASSNRDRVYGYTF.

The genes are TRBV6-5 and TRBJ1-1; D might be TRBD1 (6 bases). Germline V gene sequence: CDR1 MNHEY, CDR2 SVGAGI. V was cut by 4 bases and J by 10 bases, with 16 bases left in between. This CDR3 spans 13 amino acids. The CDR3 DNA is TGTGCCAGCAGTTCGGCCACAGGGCAGGGAGCTTTCTTT. Residues: CASSSATGQGAFF.

The chain combines TRBV7-2 with TRBJ2-2; tentative D call: TRBD2 (5 bases). Trimming shortened V by 3 bases and J by 7 bases, and 21 bases separated the two germline ends. This CDR3 is 17 amino acids long. Germline values: CDR1 SGHTA, CDR2 FQGNSA. The CDR3 loop is CASSFLAGPGGGGELFF. Written as DNA, the CDR3 is TGTGCCAGCAGCTTCCTAGCTGGACCCGGAGGAGGCGGGGAGCTGTTTTTT.

This chain links TRBV6-6 with TRBJ1-3; 8 positions agree with TRBD1. Trimming removed 7 bases from V and 4 bases from J; junction bases left unmatched: 12. Germline assignment: CDR1 MNHNY and CDR2 SVGAGI (reference sequence). CDR3 size: 16 residues. The CDR3 here is CASIGQGAVSGNTIYF. CDR3 sequence (DNA): TGTGCCAGCATTGGACAGGGAGCGGTATCCGGAAACACCATATATTTT.

This rearrangement joins TRBV5-4 to TRBJ1-3, with 7 positions matching TRBD1. The CDR3 extends over 14 amino acids. The V and J ends lost 2 bases and 5 bases, in that order; junction bases with no gene match: 4. Looked up from germline, CDR1 is SGHNT and CDR2 is YYREEE (reference sequence). CDR3 sequence reads: CASSFEGARNTIYF. The CDR3 nucleotides read TGTGCCAGCAGCTTTGAGGGGGCGAGAAACACCATATATTTT.

Only a few counts were recorded for this clone. The chain joins TRBV5-5 to TRBJ2-1; the match to TRBD2 covers 12 bases. The CDR3 covers 14 residues. The V gene's germline CDR1 is SGHKS and CDR2 YYEKEE (reference sequence). After removal of 4 bases from V and 9 bases from J, the junction contained 5 bases not matched to a gene. As DNA, the CDR3 is TGTGCCAGCAGCCCAGGACTAGCGGGGTCTGAGCAGTTCTTC. Protein sequence: CASSPGLAGSEQFF.